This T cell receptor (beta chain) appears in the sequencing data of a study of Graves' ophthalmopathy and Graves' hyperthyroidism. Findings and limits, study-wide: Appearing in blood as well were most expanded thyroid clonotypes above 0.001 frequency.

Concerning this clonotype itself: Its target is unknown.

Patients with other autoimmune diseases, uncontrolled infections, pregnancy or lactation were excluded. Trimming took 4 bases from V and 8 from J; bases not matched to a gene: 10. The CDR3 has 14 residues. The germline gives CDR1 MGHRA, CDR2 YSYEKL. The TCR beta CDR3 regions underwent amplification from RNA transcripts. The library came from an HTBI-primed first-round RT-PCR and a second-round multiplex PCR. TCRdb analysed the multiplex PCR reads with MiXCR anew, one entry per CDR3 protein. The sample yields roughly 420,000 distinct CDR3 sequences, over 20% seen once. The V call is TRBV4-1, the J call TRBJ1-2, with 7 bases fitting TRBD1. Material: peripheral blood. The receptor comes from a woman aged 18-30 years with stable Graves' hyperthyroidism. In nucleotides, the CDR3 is TGCGCCAGCAGCCTACCCCCGGTAGGGGGCGGCTACACCTTC. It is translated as CASSLPPVGGGYTF.